This T cell receptor (beta chain) is drawn from a study of Graves' ophthalmopathy and Graves' hyperthyroidism. The evidence that diagnosis relied on was clinical symptoms, serum thyroxine, TRAb, thyroid ultrasound and orbital computed tomography. With 2 bases removed from V and 0 bases from J, the gap between germline ends came to 8 bases. CDR1 is LNHDA and CDR2 is SQIVND in the germline V gene (reference sequence). The CDR3 loop spans 15 amino acids. The study amplified TCR beta CDR3 regions using RNA transcripts. The first round was an RT-PCR with HTBI primers, and the second round was a multiplex PCR. TCRdb passed the multiplex PCR reads through MiXCR, listing each CDR3 protein once. The sample yields roughly 400,000 distinct CDR3 sequences, approximately 15% seen once.

The rearrangement links TRBV19 to TRBJ1-5; D remains ambiguous. The sample comprised peripheral blood. This TCR was sampled from a woman aged 18-35 years with stable Graves' hyperthyroidism. The CDR3 is CASSIYIHSNQPQHF. CDR3 bases: TGTGCCAGTAGTATATATATACATAGCAATCAGCCCCAGCATTTT.